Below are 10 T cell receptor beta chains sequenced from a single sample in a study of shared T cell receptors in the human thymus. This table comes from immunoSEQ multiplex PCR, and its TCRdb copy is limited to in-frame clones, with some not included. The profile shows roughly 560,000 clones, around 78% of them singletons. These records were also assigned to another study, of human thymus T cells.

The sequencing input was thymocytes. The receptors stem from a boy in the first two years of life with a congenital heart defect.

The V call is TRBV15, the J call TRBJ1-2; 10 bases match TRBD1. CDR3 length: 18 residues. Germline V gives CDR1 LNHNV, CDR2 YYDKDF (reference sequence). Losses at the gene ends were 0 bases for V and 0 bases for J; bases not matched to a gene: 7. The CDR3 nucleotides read TGTGCCACCAGCAGAGAGTTGACAGGGGGCAAGGCTAACTATGGCTACACCTTC. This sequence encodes CATSRELTGGKANYGYTF.

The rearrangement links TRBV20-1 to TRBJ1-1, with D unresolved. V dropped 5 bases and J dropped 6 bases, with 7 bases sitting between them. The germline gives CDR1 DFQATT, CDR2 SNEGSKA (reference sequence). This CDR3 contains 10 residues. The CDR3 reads CSAGPPEAFF. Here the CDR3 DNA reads TGCAGTGCTGGCCCCCCTGAAGCTTTCTTT.

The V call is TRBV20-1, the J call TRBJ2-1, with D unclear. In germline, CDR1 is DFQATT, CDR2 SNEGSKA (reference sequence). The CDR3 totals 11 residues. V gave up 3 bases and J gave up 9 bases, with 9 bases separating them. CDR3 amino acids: CSARHVGEQFF. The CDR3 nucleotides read TGCAGTGCTAGGCACGTCGGTGAGCAGTTCTTC.

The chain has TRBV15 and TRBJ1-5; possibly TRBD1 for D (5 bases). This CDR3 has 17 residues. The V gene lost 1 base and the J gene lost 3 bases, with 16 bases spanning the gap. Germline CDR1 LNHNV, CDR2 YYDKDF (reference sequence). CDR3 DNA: TGTGCCACCAGCAGAGGGGGGGGATACGTCCCCAATCAGCCCCAGCATTTT. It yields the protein CATSRGGGYVPNQPQHF. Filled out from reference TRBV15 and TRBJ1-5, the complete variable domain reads DAMVIQNPRYQVTQFGKPVTLSCSQTLNHNVMYWYQQKSSQAPKLLFHYYDKDFNNEADTPDNFQSRRPNTSFCFLDIRSPGLGDTAMYLCATSRGGGYVPNQPQHFGDGTRLSIL.

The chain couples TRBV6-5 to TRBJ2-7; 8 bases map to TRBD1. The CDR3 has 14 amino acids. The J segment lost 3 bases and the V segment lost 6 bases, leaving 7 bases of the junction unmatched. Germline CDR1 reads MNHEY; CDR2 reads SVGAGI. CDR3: CASSPTGANYEQYF. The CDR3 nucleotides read TGTGCCAGCAGCCCGACAGGGGCGAACTACGAGCAGTACTTC.

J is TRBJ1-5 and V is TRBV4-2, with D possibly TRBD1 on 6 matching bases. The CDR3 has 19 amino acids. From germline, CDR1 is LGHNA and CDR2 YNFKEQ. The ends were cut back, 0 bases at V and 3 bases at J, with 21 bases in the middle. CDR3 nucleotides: TGTGCCAGCAGCCAAGATTTCGGGGGGCGAGTGGCTTTCAATCAGCCCCAGCATTTT. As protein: CASSQDFGGRVAFNQPQHF.

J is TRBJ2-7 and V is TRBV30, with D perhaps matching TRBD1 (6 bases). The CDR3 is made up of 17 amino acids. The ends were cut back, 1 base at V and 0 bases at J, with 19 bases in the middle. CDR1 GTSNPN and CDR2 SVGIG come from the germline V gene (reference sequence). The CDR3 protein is CAWSATRQVDSSYEQYF. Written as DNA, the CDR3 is TGTGCCTGGAGTGCCACCCGACAGGTCGATAGCTCCTACGAGCAGTACTTC.

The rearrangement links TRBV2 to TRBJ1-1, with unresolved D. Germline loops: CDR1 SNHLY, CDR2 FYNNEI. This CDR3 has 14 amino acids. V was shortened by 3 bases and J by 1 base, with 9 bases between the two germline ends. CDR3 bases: TGTGCCAGCAGTGACGAGGGAAAGAACACTGAAGCTTTCTTT. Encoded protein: CASSDEGKNTEAFF.

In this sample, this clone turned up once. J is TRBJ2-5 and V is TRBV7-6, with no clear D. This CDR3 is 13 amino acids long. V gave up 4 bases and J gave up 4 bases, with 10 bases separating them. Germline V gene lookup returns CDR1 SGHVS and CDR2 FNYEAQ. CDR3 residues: CASSSLPGETQYF. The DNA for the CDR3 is TGTGCCAGCAGCTCCCTCCCGGGAGAGACCCAGTACTTC. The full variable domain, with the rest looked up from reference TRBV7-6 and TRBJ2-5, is GAGVSQSPRYKVTKRGQDVALRCDPISGHVSLYWYRQALGQGPEFLTYFNYEAQQDKSGLPNDRFSAERPEGSISTLTIQRTEQRDSAMYRCASSSLPGETQYFGPGTRLLVL.

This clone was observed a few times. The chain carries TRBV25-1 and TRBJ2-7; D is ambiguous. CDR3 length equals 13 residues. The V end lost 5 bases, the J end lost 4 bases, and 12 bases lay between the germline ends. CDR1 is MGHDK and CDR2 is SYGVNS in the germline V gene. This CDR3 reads CASSPNASYEQYF. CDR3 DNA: TGTGCCAGCAGTCCTAACGCCTCTTACGAGCAGTACTTC.